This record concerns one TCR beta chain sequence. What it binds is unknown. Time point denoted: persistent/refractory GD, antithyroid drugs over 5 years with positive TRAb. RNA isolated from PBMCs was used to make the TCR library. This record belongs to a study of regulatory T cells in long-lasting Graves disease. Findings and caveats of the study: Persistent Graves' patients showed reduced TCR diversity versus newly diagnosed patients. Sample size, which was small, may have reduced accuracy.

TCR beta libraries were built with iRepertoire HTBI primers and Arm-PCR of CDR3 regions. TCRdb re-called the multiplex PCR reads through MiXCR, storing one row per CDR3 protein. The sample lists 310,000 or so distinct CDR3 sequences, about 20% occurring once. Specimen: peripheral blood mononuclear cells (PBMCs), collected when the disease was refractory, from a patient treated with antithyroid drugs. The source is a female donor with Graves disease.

Written as DNA, the CDR3 is TGTGCCAGCAGTTCGTTTAGACGGTCGAGGACCGGGGAGCTGTTTTTT. This codes for CASSSFRRSRTGELFF. J is TRBJ2-2 and V is TRBV6-5; D uncertain. Trimming removed 4 bases from V and 5 bases from J, with 17 bases in between. The germline V gene has CDR1 MNHEY and CDR2 SVGAGI. The CDR3 has 16 amino acids.